This T cell receptor beta chain was found in a study of blood T cell repertoires in COVID-19. Overall study context: From T cells, B-cell-depleted T cells, or PBMCs came the material, which was cDNA or gDNA.

All exposed participants met a person with COVID-19 within 2 weeks before entering the study. Sequenced by immunoSEQ multiplex PCR; TCRdb stores in-frame clones only, minus some. The sample consists of nearly 300,000 clones, roughly 89% of them appearing once. The CDR3 runs to 14 residues. The germline gives CDR1 LNHDA, CDR2 SQIVND (reference sequence). V was trimmed by 3 bases and J by 4 bases, leaving 10 bases between them. This TCR was sampled from a woman aged 50 to 60 who had been exposed to COVID-19. The sample comprised PBMCs or T cells enriched from blood (not recorded which). The chain employs TRBV19 and TRBJ1-3; the D gene is possibly TRBD1 (6 bases). The CDR3 loop is CASSIGGPGNTIYF. In DNA form, the CDR3 reads TGTGCCAGTAGTATCGGGGGGCCAGGAAACACCATATATTTT.